These 18 T cell receptor beta chains share one sample of origin, sequenced in a study of OX40 agonist ivuxolimab in advanced cancers. The assay was immunoSEQ multiplex PCR, and TCRdb's table has in-frame clones only and misses some. Counted here are more than 70,000 clones, roughly 80% occurring once; the ten biggest clones make up 5%. The sequenced sample was CD4+ or CD8+ T cells sorted from blood, obtained in a trial of the OX40 agonist ivuxolimab. The source of these receptors is an adult with an advanced solid tumor such as melanoma, head and neck, liver or kidney cancer.

The CDR3 sequence: CASSESVAGGIQYF. The CDR3 DNA follows: TGCGCCAGCAGTGAGTCGGTAGCGGGTGGAATTCAGTACTTC. The chain combines TRBV10-2 with TRBJ2-4; 7 bases match TRBD2. This CDR3 spans 14 amino acids. Losses at the gene ends were 0 bases for V and 10 bases for J; bases not matched to a gene: 6. Germline-derived CDR1 and CDR2 are WSHSY and SAAADI.

The chain uses TRBV11-2 and TRBJ1-1; D might be TRBD1 (5 bases). Germline CDR1 is SGHAT and CDR2 is FQNNGV. The CDR3 runs to 15 residues. V lost 1 base, J lost 3 bases, and 12 bases lay in between. The CDR3 coding sequence is TGTGCCAGCAGCTTAGTAGGGACGGAGTACACTGAAGCTTTCTTT. It specifies CASSLVGTEYTEAFF.

This clone was seen once. V is TRBV5-1 and J is TRBJ2-3, with TRBD2 as a possible D gene (6 bases). The CDR3 sequence is 17 residues long. The germline V and J ends were trimmed by 5 bases and 2 bases, with 21 bases remaining between them. Germline V gives CDR1 SGHRS, CDR2 YFSETQ. The DNA of the CDR3 is TGCGCCAGCAGTATGGGATCGTCGGGAGCTCTCACAGATACGCAGTATTTT. Amino acid sequence: CASSMGSSGALTDTQYF.

This chain links TRBV18 with TRBJ1-1; the D gene is possibly TRBD1 (6 bases). Germline V CDR1 and CDR2: KGHSH, LQKENI. Trimming pared 6 bases from V and 2 bases from J, leaving 13 bases between. This CDR3 comprises 14 residues. DNA for the CDR3: TGTGCCAGCTCCCCGAGAGGGGGTAACACTGAAGCTTTCTTT. Encoded protein: CASSPRGGNTEAFF.

This sequence joins TRBV5-1 and TRBJ2-3, with 8 bases aligning to TRBD2. The CDR3 consists of 15 residues. V lost 4 bases and J lost 2; bases outside the gene matches: 6. Germline CDR1 and CDR2: SGHRS and YFSETQ. CDR3 loop: CASSPGGSYTDTQYF. For the CDR3, the DNA is TGCGCCAGCAGCCCGGGGGGGAGCTACACAGATACGCAGTATTTT.

The gene calls are TRBV7-3 and TRBJ2-2; D remains unclear. This CDR3 spans 12 amino acids. V lost 0 bases and J 7 bases, leaving 3 bases between the germline ends. Germline V gives CDR1 SGHTA, CDR2 FQGTGA. The CDR3 loop is CASSLTSGELFF. CDR3 DNA: TGTGCCAGCAGCTTAACTAGCGGGGAGCTGTTTTTT.

This chain uses TRBV6-1 with TRBJ2-2; D unclear. Between the trimmed V and J ends, which lost 7 bases and 1 base, there was a span of 7 bases. The CDR3 runs to 13 residues. CDR1 MNHNS and CDR2 SASEGT come from the germline V gene. CDR3 sequence: CASTPLNTGELFF. CDR3 bases: TGTGCCAGCACCCCCCTGAACACCGGGGAGCTGTTTTTT.

This chain connects TRBV6-4 to TRBJ1-1; 7 bases align to TRBD1. From germline, CDR1 is MRHNA and CDR2 SNTAGT. The CDR3 extends over 13 amino acids. After removal of 4 bases from V and 5 bases from J, the junction contained 4 bases not matched to a gene. The CDR3 here is CASSATGSTEAFF. The DNA of the CDR3 is TGTGCCAGCAGTGCGACAGGGTCGACTGAAGCTTTCTTT.

This CDR3 reads CASSLAVYNEQFF. CDR3 DNA: TGTGCCAGCAGCTTGGCGGTGTACAATGAGCAGTTCTTC. The chain carries TRBV5-4 and TRBJ2-1; D gene uncertain. The CDR3 sequence is 13 residues long. Germline CDR1 SGHNT, CDR2 YYREEE (reference sequence). With 0 bases removed from V and 4 bases from J, the gap between germline ends came to 5 bases.

This chain joins TRBV5-1 and TRBJ2-5, with 7 bases that match TRBD2. The J segment lost 2 bases and the V segment lost 4 bases, leaving 8 bases of the junction unmatched. Germline loops: CDR1 SGHRS, CDR2 YFSETQ. The CDR3 consists of 15 residues. CDR3 DNA sequence: TGCGCCAGCAGCGCGACCGGGACTACGCAAGAGACCCAGTACTTC. Amino acids: CASSATGTTQETQYF.

This sequence joins TRBV4-3 and TRBJ2-2; D is ambiguous. The CDR3 loop spans 14 amino acids. Germline-derived CDR1 and CDR2 are LGHNA and YSLEER. Trimming took off 4 bases at V and 2 bases at J, with 8 bases between the two ends. CDR3 protein: CASSRTLNTGELFF. As DNA, the CDR3 is TGCGCCAGCAGCCGGACGCTTAACACCGGGGAGCTGTTTTTT.

The V and J genes are TRBV15 and TRBJ2-3; the D call may be TRBD1 or TRBD2 (7 bases each). This CDR3 is 16 amino acids long. V was pared by 4 bases and J by 3 bases, with 17 bases between. Germline CDR1 LNHNV, CDR2 YYDKDF (reference sequence). CDR3 sequence: CATSNQGRGLTDTQYF. In nucleotides, the CDR3 is TGTGCCACCAGCAATCAGGGGAGGGGGCTTACAGATACGCAGTATTTT.

The chain carries TRBV9 and TRBJ2-5, with D possibly being TRBD2 (6 bases). The last part of the DNA fits TRBJ2-7 better; the J call may be wrong. Looked up from germline, CDR1 is SGDLS and CDR2 is YYNGEE. This CDR3 contains 18 residues. The CDR3 reads CASSADRDFPSFSYEQYF. The CDR3 DNA sequence: TGTGCCAGCAGCGCCGACCGGGACTTTCCCTCTTTCTCCTACGAGCAGTACTTC.

V is TRBV9 and J is TRBJ1-2; 7 positions agree with TRBD1. Germline V lookup: CDR1 SGDLS, CDR2 YYNGEE. With 2 bases clipped from V and 3 bases from J, the junction kept 7 bases outside the gene matches. The CDR3 sequence is 15 residues long. For the CDR3, the DNA is TGTGCCAGCAGCGTCCAGACAGGGACCCACTATGGCTACACCTTC. It codes for CASSVQTGTHYGYTF.

This chain joins TRBV19 and TRBJ2-1; 8 positions agree with TRBD2. Trimming cost V 10 bases and J 8 bases; bases outside gene matches: 19. The CDR3 runs 16 residues. The V gene's germline CDR1 is LNHDA and CDR2 SQIVND (reference sequence). CDR3 loop: CATTLGSGILSDEQFF. The CDR3 DNA reads TGTGCCACTACCCTGGGTAGCGGGATTTTATCAGATGAGCAGTTCTTC.

The chain is built from TRBV2 and TRBJ2-3; possibly TRBD1 for D (5 bases). Germline V gives CDR1 SNHLY, CDR2 FYNNEI. The CDR3 has 12 amino acids. V lost 6 bases, J lost 4 bases, and 8 bases lay in between. CDR3 sequence reads: CASRDNSDTQYF. The DNA for the CDR3 is TGTGCCAGCAGGGACAACTCAGATACGCAGTATTTT.

V gene TRBV9 combines with J gene TRBJ1-1, with no clear D. The CDR3 length is 13 residues. From germline, CDR1 is SGDLS and CDR2 YYNGEE. V was cut by 6 bases and J by 2 bases, with 11 bases left in between. CDR3 sequence (DNA): TGTGCCAGCACCCTGGCCATAAACACTGAAGCTTTCTTT. Translating it yields CASTLAINTEAFF.

This clone has only one observation. The CDR3 here is CASSRGLAGPDEQYF. For the CDR3, the DNA is TGCGCCAGCAGTCGGGGACTAGCGGGACCCGACGAGCAGTACTTC. The chain carries TRBV4-3 and TRBJ2-7; 13 bases match TRBD2. Germline loops: CDR1 LGHNA, CDR2 YSLEER. The CDR3 is 15 amino acids. With 6 bases clipped from V and 5 bases from J, the junction kept 7 bases outside the gene matches.